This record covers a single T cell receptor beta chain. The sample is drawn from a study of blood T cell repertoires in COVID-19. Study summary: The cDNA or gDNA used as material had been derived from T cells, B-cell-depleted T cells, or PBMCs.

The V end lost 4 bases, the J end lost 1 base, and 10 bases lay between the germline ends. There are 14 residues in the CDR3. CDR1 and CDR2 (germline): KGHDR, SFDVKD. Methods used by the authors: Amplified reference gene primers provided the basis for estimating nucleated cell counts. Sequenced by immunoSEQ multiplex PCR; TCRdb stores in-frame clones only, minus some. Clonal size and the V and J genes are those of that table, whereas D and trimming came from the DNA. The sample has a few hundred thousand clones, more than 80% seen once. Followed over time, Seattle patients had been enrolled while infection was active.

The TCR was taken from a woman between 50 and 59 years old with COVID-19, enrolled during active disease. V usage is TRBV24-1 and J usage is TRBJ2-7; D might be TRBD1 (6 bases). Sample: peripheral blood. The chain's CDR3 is CATSDSGDSYEQYF. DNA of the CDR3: TGTGCCACCAGTGACTCAGGGGATTCCTACGAGCAGTACTTC.